The 21 T cell receptor beta chains listed next were all sequenced from one sample in a study of siplizumab effects on memory and regulatory T cells. Profiled with immunoSEQ multiplex PCR; TCRdb holds only in-frame clones, not every one. The sample carries approximately 82,000 clones, about 87% recorded once. The sample taken for sequencing was Tregs sorted from blood. The receptors shown here come from a human donor in good health.

V usage is TRBV7-3 and J usage is TRBJ2-5; 9 positions agree with TRBD2. The CDR3 runs 17 residues. V shed 5 bases, J shed 4 bases, and the junction held 14 bases outside the gene matches. CDR1 and CDR2 (germline): SGHTA, FQGTGA. CDR3 DNA: TGTGCCAGCAGCCGCCGCGGGGGGGCCGAATGGCGAGAGACCCAGTACTTC. It encodes CASSRRGGAEWRETQYF.

J is TRBJ2-1 and V is TRBV9; D gene ambiguous. The V and J ends lost 6 bases and 3 bases respectively, with 7 bases between them. The CDR3 is 12 amino acids. Germline V CDR1 and CDR2: SGDLS, YYNGEE. The CDR3 bases are TGTGCCAGCACCGACTTCTACAATGAGCAGTTCTTC. It codes for CASTDFYNEQFF.

The CDR3 here is CASSFTANTEAFF. The CDR3 region has the DNA TGCGCCAGCAGCTTTACAGCGAACACTGAAGCTTTCTTT. V and J are TRBV5-1 and TRBJ1-1; no reliable D call. In germline, CDR1 is SGHRS, CDR2 YFSETQ. V shed 2 bases and J shed 1 base, with 6 bases lying between them. CDR3 length equals 13 residues.

The V and J genes are TRBV7-6 and TRBJ1-1; a possible D gene is TRBD1 (5 bases). V gave up 3 bases and J gave up 3 bases, with 14 bases separating them. This CDR3 is built from 15 residues. CDR1 is SGHVS, CDR2 FNYEAQ, per germline. The CDR3 DNA reads TGTGCCAGCAGCTTCCCTTGGGGAGGGGACACTGAAGCTTTCTTT. Translation: CASSFPWGGDTEAFF.

Turning to this clone: This sample includes further DNA sequences coding for the same CDR3. The chain links TRBV7-2 to TRBJ2-2; D gene ambiguous. Between the trimmed V and J ends, which lost 5 bases and 7 bases, there was a span of 11 bases. The CDR3 extends over 13 amino acids. Germline CDR1 and CDR2: SGHTA and FQGNSA. For the CDR3, the DNA is TGTGCCAGCAGCCTTAGGTCTGACGGGGAGCTGTTTTTT. It specifies CASSLRSDGELFF. Based on the CDR3 plus reference TRBV7-2 and TRBJ2-2, the full variable domain is GAGVSQSPSNKVTEKGKDVELRCDPISGHTALYWYRQSLGQGLEFLIYFQGNSAPDKSGLPSDRFSAERTGGSVSTLTIQRTQQEDSAVYLCASSLRSDGELFFGEGSRLTVL.

The chain employs TRBV5-6 and TRBJ2-7; D unclear. V lost 1 base to trimming and J lost 3 bases, with 8 bases between them. This CDR3 is built from 13 residues. Germline V gene lookup returns CDR1 SGHDT and CDR2 YYEEEE. The chain's CDR3 is CASSLHPGYEQYF. In DNA, the CDR3 is TGTGCCAGCAGCTTGCACCCGGGCTACGAGCAGTACTTC.

V and J are TRBV7-9 and TRBJ2-3; TRBD2 aligns across 8 bases. This CDR3 has 17 residues. Germline loops: CDR1 SEHNR, CDR2 FQNEAQ (reference sequence). V was clipped by 3 bases and J by 0 bases; unmatched bases: 8. The CDR3 here is CASSFKAGGPSTDTQYF. CDR3 sequence (DNA): TGTGCCAGCAGCTTTAAGGCGGGGGGACCCAGCACAGATACGCAGTATTTT.

The V and J genes are TRBV11-2 and TRBJ2-1; D could derive from TRBD1 or TRBD2 (5 bases each). This CDR3 comprises 16 residues. Trimming left V 2 bases short and J 0 bases short, with 11 bases between. CDR1 is SGHAT and CDR2 is FQNNGV in the germline V gene. The CDR3 DNA follows: TGTGCCAGCAGCTTAATTGGGGGTAGCTCCTACAATGAGCAGTTCTTC. Encoded protein: CASSLIGGSSYNEQFF.

The rearrangement uses TRBV7-3 and TRBJ2-3; 10 nucleotides line up with TRBD2. This CDR3 is 14 amino acids long. Germline CDR1 is SGHTA and CDR2 is FQGTGA. V dropped 5 bases and J dropped 1; count of bases not matched to a gene: 0. CDR3 sequence (DNA): TGTGCCAGCAGCCTAGCGGGGGGCACAGATACGCAGTATTTT. Translation: CASSLAGGTDTQYF.

This clone was seen a single time. V is TRBV5-4 and J is TRBJ2-4; 8 bases line up with TRBD2. This CDR3 is built from 18 residues. Germline V gene data show CDR1 as SGHNT and CDR2 as YYREEE (reference sequence). V was pared by 3 bases and J by 7 bases, with 18 bases of the junction left unmatched. The CDR3 DNA reads TGTGCCAGCAGCTCCCGGGGGGGCGTTGGCAGTTCCGCGAACATTCAGTACTTC. This encodes CASSSRGGVGSSANIQYF.

The J gene is TRBJ1-1, the V gene TRBV19, with D unclear. This CDR3 has 13 amino acids. Germline CDR1 is LNHDA and CDR2 is SQIVND (reference sequence). Trimming removed 9 bases at V and 4 bases at J, with 15 bases between. CDR3 DNA sequence: TGTGCCAGCTGGTCGCGCACGGGCACTGAAGCTTTCTTT. Translating gives CASWSRTGTEAFF.

The gene calls are TRBV6-6 and TRBJ1-1, with TRBD1 matching 9 bases. Unmatched junction bases numbered 2, after V lost 6 bases and J lost 6 bases. Per germline, CDR1 MNHNY and CDR2 SVGAGI (reference sequence). The CDR3 sequence is 12 residues long. The CDR3 reads CASRQGAAEAFF. The DNA for the CDR3 is TGTGCCAGCAGACAGGGGGCGGCTGAAGCTTTCTTT.

V usage is TRBV2 and J usage is TRBJ2-3; 12 bases match TRBD1. CDR1 SNHLY and CDR2 FYNNEI come from the germline V gene. The CDR3 covers 14 residues. The V gene end was trimmed by 7 bases and the J gene end by 7 bases; junction bases not matched to a gene: 6. CDR3 loop: CASMTGQGAHTQYF. The CDR3 DNA follows: TGTGCCAGCATGACGGGACAGGGGGCTCATACGCAGTATTTT.

The chain carries TRBV5-4 and TRBJ2-3; 8 bases align to TRBD2. The J segment lost 2 bases and the V segment lost 1 base, leaving 3 bases of the junction unmatched. CDR3 length equals 15 residues. The germline CDR1 and CDR2 sequences are SGHNT and YYREEE (reference sequence). CDR3 region: CASSLKLAVTDTQYF. In DNA form, the CDR3 reads TGTGCCAGCAGCTTGAAACTAGCGGTCACAGATACGCAGTATTTT.

On this clone itself: The same CDR3 can be traced to other DNA sequences in this sample. The chain carries TRBV6-1 and TRBJ1-2; D is possibly TRBD1 (6 bases). Trimming cost V 3 bases and J 4 bases, with 9 bases left between them. Germline-derived CDR1 and CDR2 are MNHNS and SASEGT. The length of the CDR3 is 13 residues. CDR3: CASSESGVYGYTF. The CDR3 region has the DNA TGTGCCAGCAGTGAGTCAGGGGTCTATGGCTACACCTTC.

This sequence joins TRBV7-8 and TRBJ1-6; D not resolved. Germline lookup yields CDR1 SGHVS and CDR2 FQNEAQ. This CDR3 has 15 amino acids. V lost 2 bases, J lost 8 bases, and 13 bases lay in between. The CDR3 reads CASSLHGGSYSPLHF. The DNA of the CDR3 is TGTGCCAGCAGCTTACACGGAGGCTCTTATTCACCCCTCCACTTT.

The chain employs TRBV4-2 and TRBJ2-3; D uncertain. Germline V gene data show CDR1 as LGHNA and CDR2 as YNFKEQ. V lost 2 bases, J lost 0 bases, and 6 bases lay in between. The CDR3 extends over 14 amino acids. This CDR3 is CASSQSRSTDTQYF. The DNA of the CDR3 is TGTGCCAGCAGCCAATCCCGGAGCACAGATACGCAGTATTTT.

J is TRBJ1-1 and V is TRBV7-2, with 10 positions matching TRBD1. Per the germline V gene, CDR1 is SGHTA and CDR2 is FQGNSA. With V trimmed by 1 base and J by 1 base, 9 bases remained unmatched. The CDR3 totals 18 residues. For the CDR3, the DNA is TGTGCCAGCAGCTTAGGGGACAGGGGATCCGCATGGAACACTGAAGCTTTCTTT. Its translation: CASSLGDRGSAWNTEAFF.

J is TRBJ2-7 and V is TRBV10-1, with D perhaps matching TRBD1 or TRBD2 (5 bases each). CDR1 is WNHNN and CDR2 is SYGVQD in the germline V gene (reference sequence). This CDR3 is built from 14 residues. Trimming left V 6 bases short and J 6 bases short, with 18 bases between. CDR3 bases: TGCGCCAGCAGCCATAGCAGAGGGGCCATCGAGCAGTACTTC. This sequence encodes CASSHSRGAIEQYF.

The chain combines TRBV29-1 with TRBJ2-1; perhaps TRBD1 as D (6 bases). Germline CDR1 SQVTM, CDR2 ANQGSEA. This CDR3 contains 12 residues. V was cut by 7 bases and J by 5 bases, with 12 bases left in between. CDR3 coding DNA: TGCAGCGCCAGAACAGGGAACAATGAGCAGTTCTTC. This encodes CSARTGNNEQFF.

This sequence joins TRBV5-4 and TRBJ2-2; 8 bases are a match to TRBD2. Germline CDR1 is SGHNT and CDR2 is YYREEE (reference sequence). The V gene end was trimmed by 1 base and the J gene end by 5 bases; junction bases not matched to a gene: 7. The CDR3 sequence is 16 residues long. The CDR3 DNA reads TGTGCCAGCAGCTTGTACGGGGGGGTCCGAACCGGGGAGCTGTTTTTT. It yields the protein CASSLYGGVRTGELFF.